This T cell receptor (beta chain) was sequenced in a study of T cell changes during pregnancy in multiple sclerosis. The data were produced by immunoSEQ multiplex PCR, yet TCRdb's version contains in-frame clones alone and is incomplete. Of about 20,000 clones listed, about 88% are singletons. The CDR3 runs 15 residues. Between the trimmed V and J ends, which lost 1 base and 0 bases, there was a span of 7 bases. CDR1 is SGHNT, CDR2 YENEEA, per germline. The rearrangement uses TRBV11-3 and TRBJ2-1; maybe TRBD2 (5 bases). The clonotype comes from a female donor in good health, enrolled as a control in a pregnancy study. Specimen: CD8+ T cells from peripheral blood mononuclear cells, collected in the second trimester of pregnancy. The CDR3 DNA reads TGTGCCAGCAGCTTAGGGGCGGGCTCCTACAATGAGCAGTTCTTC. This encodes CASSLGAGSYNEQFF.